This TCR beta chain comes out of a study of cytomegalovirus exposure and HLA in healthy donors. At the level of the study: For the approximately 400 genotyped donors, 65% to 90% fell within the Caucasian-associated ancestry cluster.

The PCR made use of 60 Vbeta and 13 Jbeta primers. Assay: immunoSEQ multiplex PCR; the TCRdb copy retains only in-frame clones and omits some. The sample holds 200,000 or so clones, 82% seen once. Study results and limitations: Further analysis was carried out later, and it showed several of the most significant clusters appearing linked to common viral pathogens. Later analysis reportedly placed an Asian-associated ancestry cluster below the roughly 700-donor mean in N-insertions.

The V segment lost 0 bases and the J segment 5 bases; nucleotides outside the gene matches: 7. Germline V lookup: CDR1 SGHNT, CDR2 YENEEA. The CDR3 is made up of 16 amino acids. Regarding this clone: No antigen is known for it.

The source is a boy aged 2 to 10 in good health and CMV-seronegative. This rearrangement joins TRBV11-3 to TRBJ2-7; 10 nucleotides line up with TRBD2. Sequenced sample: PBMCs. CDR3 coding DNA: TGTGCCAGCAGCTTAGATATTAGCGGGGGGTATCACGAGCAGTACTTC. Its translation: CASSLDISGGYHEQYF.